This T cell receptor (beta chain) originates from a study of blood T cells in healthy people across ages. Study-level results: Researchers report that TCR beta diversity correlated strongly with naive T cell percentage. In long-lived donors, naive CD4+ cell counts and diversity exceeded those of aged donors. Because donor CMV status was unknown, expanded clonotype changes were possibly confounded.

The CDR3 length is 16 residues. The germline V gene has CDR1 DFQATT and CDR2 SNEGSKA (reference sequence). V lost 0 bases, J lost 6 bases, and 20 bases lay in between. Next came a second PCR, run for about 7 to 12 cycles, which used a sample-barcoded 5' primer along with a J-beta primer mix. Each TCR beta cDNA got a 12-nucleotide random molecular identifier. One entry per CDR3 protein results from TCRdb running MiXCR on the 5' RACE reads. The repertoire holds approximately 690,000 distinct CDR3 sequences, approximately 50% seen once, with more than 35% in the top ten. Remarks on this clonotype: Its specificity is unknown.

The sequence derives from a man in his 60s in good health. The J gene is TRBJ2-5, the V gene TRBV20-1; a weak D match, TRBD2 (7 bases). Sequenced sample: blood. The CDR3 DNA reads TGCAGTGCTAGAGATAGGGACACGACTAGCTCGAAGACCCAGTACTTC. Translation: CSARDRDTTSSKTQYF.